The 18 T cell receptor beta chains in this list originate from one sample, sequenced in a study of blood T cell repertoires in COVID-19. Assay: immunoSEQ multiplex PCR; the TCRdb copy retains only in-frame clones and omits some. The sample has 200,000 to 250,000 clones, around 81% seen once; the top ten hold roughly 3%. The sequencing input was peripheral blood. The receptors originated from a woman in her thirties who had recovered from COVID-19.

This chain joins TRBV24-1 and TRBJ2-3; 7 bases match TRBD1. The CDR3 covers 17 residues. Germline V gives CDR1 KGHDR, CDR2 SFDVKD. With V trimmed by 4 bases and J by 2 bases, 11 bases remained unmatched. The CDR3 DNA reads TGTGCCACCAGTGACTCCGACAGGGATGGGAACACAGATACGCAGTATTTT. As protein: CATSDSDRDGNTDTQYF.

The chain links TRBV10-3 to TRBJ1-3; the match to TRBD1 covers 12 bases. Germline V gene lookup returns CDR1 ENHRY and CDR2 SYGVKD. V lost 4 bases, J lost 3 bases, and 4 bases stayed unmatched. There are 16 residues in the CDR3. For the CDR3, the DNA is TGTGCCATCAGTGGGGACAGGGGGCGCGGTGGAAACACCATATATTTT. This codes for CAISGDRGRGGNTIYF.

This clone was recorded once. This rearrangement joins TRBV5-6 to TRBJ2-3; 13 positions agree with TRBD2. CDR3 length: 16 residues. V shed 3 bases and J 5 bases; nucleotides not matched to a gene: 6. Germline CDR1 reads SGHDT; CDR2 reads YYEEEE. DNA of the CDR3: TGTGCCAGCAGCTCCGGACTAGCGGGAGTGGTAGATACGCAGTATTTT. Encoded protein: CASSSGLAGVVDTQYF.

The rearrangement links TRBV7-9 to TRBJ2-1, with 11 bases fitting TRBD2. CDR3 length: 16 amino acids. CDR1 and CDR2 from the germline V gene are SEHNR and FQNEAQ (reference sequence). Trimming removed 6 bases from V and 8 bases from J; junction bases left unmatched: 12. CDR3 in amino acids: CASRSTIAGGFDEQFF. The CDR3 DNA sequence: TGTGCCAGCAGATCAACGATAGCGGGAGGGTTCGATGAGCAGTTCTTC. The whole variable domain, remainder taken from reference TRBV7-9 and TRBJ2-1, is DTGVSQNPRHKITKRGQNVTFRCDPISEHNRLYWYRQTLGQGPEFLTYFQNEAQLEKSRLLSDRFSAERPKGSFSTLEIQRTEQGDSAMYLCASRSTIAGGFDEQFFGPGTRLTVL.

The rearrangement uses TRBV27 and TRBJ1-4, with D tentatively TRBD1 (5 bases). V lost 4 bases to trimming and J lost 8 bases, with 20 bases between them. CDR1 is MNHEY and CDR2 is SMNVEV in the germline V gene (reference sequence). This CDR3 region has 16 residues. For the CDR3, the DNA is TGTGCCAGCAGTTCGTACTTGGGGGGGAAATTAGAAAAACTGTTTTTT. It translates to CASSSYLGGKLEKLFF.

Only a few counts were recorded for this clone. The V call is TRBV10-3, the J call TRBJ1-4; D not certain. The germline V gene encodes CDR1 ENHRY and CDR2 SYGVKD. Trimming left V 5 bases short and J 3 bases short, with 7 bases between. The CDR3 length is 13 residues. CDR3: CAISLSANEKLFF. For the CDR3, the DNA is TGTGCCATCAGTCTTTCAGCTAATGAAAAACTGTTTTTT.

The chain joins TRBV4-2 to TRBJ2-2, with TRBD2 matching over 7 bases. V was pared by 0 bases and J by 0 bases, with 16 bases of the junction left unmatched. The germline CDR1 and CDR2 sequences are LGHNA and YNFKEQ. This CDR3 is built from 21 residues. In DNA, the CDR3 is TGTGCCAGCAGCCAAGATGATCCGTGGTTTAGCGGGCGCGCGAACACCGGGGAGCTGTTTTTT. Translating gives CASSQDDPWFSGRANTGELFF.

The chain employs TRBV7-3 and TRBJ2-2; perhaps TRBD2 as D (6 bases). The V and J ends lost 2 bases and 7 bases respectively, with 11 bases between them. The V gene's germline CDR1 is SGHTA and CDR2 FQGTGA. This CDR3 has 14 residues. DNA of the CDR3: TGTGCCAGCAGCTTACTAAACGGGGGCGGGGAGCTGTTTTTT. Protein sequence: CASSLLNGGGELFF.

The CDR3 sequence: CASSLEQGIYGYTF. CDR3 sequence (DNA): TGCGCCAGCAGCTTGGAACAGGGGATATATGGCTACACCTTC. This sequence joins TRBV5-1 and TRBJ1-2; 7 bases are a match to TRBD1. The CDR3 covers 14 residues. The germline gives CDR1 SGHRS, CDR2 YFSETQ. V trimming: 0 bases; J trimming: 5 bases; junction bases outside the gene matches: 4.

This clone has a count of ten or more. The rearrangement joins TRBV27 to TRBJ2-7, with 10 bases aligning to TRBD2. V shed 5 bases, J shed 6 bases, and the junction held 10 bases outside the gene matches. Germline values: CDR1 MNHEY, CDR2 SMNVEV (reference sequence). The CDR3 totals 15 residues. Here the CDR3 reads CASSTSGTSVVEQYF. CDR3 DNA: TGTGCCAGCAGTACATCCGGGACTAGCGTTGTCGAGCAGTACTTC.

This chain links TRBV10-3 with TRBJ2-1; no reliable D call. The CDR3 is 15 amino acids. CDR1 is ENHRY and CDR2 is SYGVKD in the germline V gene. Trimming cost V 0 bases and J 1 base, with 7 bases left between them. In DNA form, the CDR3 reads TGTGCCATCAGTGAGTCGTACTCTTCCTACAATGAGCAGTTCTTC. Translating gives CAISESYSSYNEQFF.

In regard to this clone: Compared with germline, one end of the junction differs, possibly owing to a read error. The chain combines TRBV7-7 with TRBJ1-2, with 12 bases aligning to TRBD1. CDR3 length equals 19 residues. The germline CDR1 and CDR2 sequences are SSHAT and FNYEAQ (reference sequence). The CDR3 region has the DNA TGTGCTAGCACCCTAGGGGGGTTAAACGCGGGACAGGGGGCCGGTGGCTACACCTTC. It is translated as CASTLGGLNAGQGAGGYTF.

The chain links TRBV30 to TRBJ2-2; tentatively, D is TRBD1 (6 bases). Germline values: CDR1 GTSNPN, CDR2 SVGIG (reference sequence). The CDR3 is 13 residues long. Trimming took off 4 bases at V and 6 bases at J, with 12 bases between the two ends. The CDR3 is CAWIIQGAGELFF. Written as DNA, the CDR3 is TGTGCCTGGATTATACAGGGTGCCGGGGAGCTGTTTTTT.

The V call is TRBV27, the J call TRBJ1-1; weak D call: TRBD1 (6 bases). Germline values: CDR1 MNHEY, CDR2 SMNVEV (reference sequence). V shed 2 bases and J shed 11 bases, with 12 bases lying between them. The CDR3 contains 12 residues. CDR3 DNA: TGTGCCAGCAGTTTAATACAGGGTGAGGCTTTCTTT. It translates to CASSLIQGEAFF.

Worth noting for this clone: This sample includes further DNA sequences coding for the same CDR3. The chain uses TRBV7-3 and TRBJ1-1; 7 bases agree with TRBD1. Germline CDR1 is SGHTA and CDR2 is FQGTGA. The CDR3 covers 13 residues. The V gene end was trimmed by 5 bases and the J gene end by 3 bases; junction bases not matched to a gene: 3. In DNA, the CDR3 is TGTGCCAGCAGCACTCAGGGGGACACTGAAGCTTTCTTT. It yields the protein CASSTQGDTEAFF.

The rearrangement uses TRBV10-3 and TRBJ2-3; 9 nucleotides line up with TRBD2. Looked up from germline, CDR1 is ENHRY and CDR2 is SYGVKD. The CDR3 length is 16 residues. V shed 6 bases and J 0 bases; nucleotides not matched to a gene: 7. The CDR3 bases are TGTGCCATCAGGGCGGGACTAGCAGCCAGCACAGATACGCAGTATTTT. As protein: CAIRAGLAASTDTQYF.

CDR3 amino acids: CASSQRLESYEQYF. CDR3 bases: TGTGCCAGCAGCCAAAGACTAGAGTCCTACGAGCAGTACTTC. The V gene is TRBV3-1 (or the pseudogene TRBV3-2), the J gene TRBJ2-7, with D perhaps matching TRBD2 (6 bases). Germline V gene data show CDR1 as LGHDT and CDR2 as YNNKEL (reference sequence). Trimming removed 2 bases at V and 1 base at J, with 9 bases between. The CDR3 is made up of 14 amino acids.

The chain couples TRBV30 to TRBJ2-7; perhaps TRBD2 as D (6 bases). Germline CDR1 reads GTSNPN; CDR2 reads SVGIG (reference sequence). Trimming left V 0 bases short and J 1 base short, with 19 bases between. This CDR3 spans 17 amino acids. CDR3 nucleotide sequence: TGTGCCTGGAGTGTTCCCGCGGGACGGGGCACATCCTACGAGCAGTACTTC. Translation gives CAWSVPAGRGTSYEQYF.